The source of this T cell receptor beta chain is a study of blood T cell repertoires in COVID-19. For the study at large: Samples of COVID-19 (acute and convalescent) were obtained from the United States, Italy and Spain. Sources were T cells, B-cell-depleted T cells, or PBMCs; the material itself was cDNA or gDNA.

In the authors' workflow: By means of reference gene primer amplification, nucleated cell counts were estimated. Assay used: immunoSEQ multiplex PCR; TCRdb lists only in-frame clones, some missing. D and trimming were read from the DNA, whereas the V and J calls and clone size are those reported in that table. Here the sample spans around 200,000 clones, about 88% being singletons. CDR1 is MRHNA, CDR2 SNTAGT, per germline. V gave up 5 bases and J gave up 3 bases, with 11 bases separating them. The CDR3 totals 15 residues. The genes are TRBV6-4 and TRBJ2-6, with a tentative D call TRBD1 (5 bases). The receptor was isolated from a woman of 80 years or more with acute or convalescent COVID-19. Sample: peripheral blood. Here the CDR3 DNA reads TGTGCCAGCAGTCCAAACAGGCATGGGGCCAACGTCCTGACTTTC. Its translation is CASSPNRHGANVLTF.